This T cell receptor beta chain was profiled in a study of PD-1 blockade in classical Hodgkin lymphoma. Whole-study results and caveats: Complete responders had baseline diversity similar to newly diagnosed patients. Possible causes of repertoire differences, disease activity or prior therapy, remain undefined.

This CDR3 comprises 15 residues. Between the trimmed V and J ends, which lost 1 base and 0 bases, there was a span of 9 bases. Germline loops: CDR1 MNHEY, CDR2 SMNVEV (reference sequence). Here immunoSEQ multiplex PCR was the method, and the copy in TCRdb shows in-frame clones only, minus some. Of 100,000 or so clones listed, about 89% are singletons. A remark on this clone: Its antigen is currently unknown.

Brentuximab vedotin exposure varied, and every patient relapsed after autologous stem cell transplantation. The gene calls are TRBV27 and TRBJ1-1; no reliable D call. Sequences were derived from peripheral blood mononuclear cells (PBMCs), sampled before the second cycle of nivolumab. This receptor was obtained from a human donor with classical Hodgkin lymphoma. The CDR3 loop is CASSLYRTMNTEAFF. CDR3 bases: TGTGCCAGCAGTTTATACAGAACCATGAACACTGAAGCTTTCTTT.